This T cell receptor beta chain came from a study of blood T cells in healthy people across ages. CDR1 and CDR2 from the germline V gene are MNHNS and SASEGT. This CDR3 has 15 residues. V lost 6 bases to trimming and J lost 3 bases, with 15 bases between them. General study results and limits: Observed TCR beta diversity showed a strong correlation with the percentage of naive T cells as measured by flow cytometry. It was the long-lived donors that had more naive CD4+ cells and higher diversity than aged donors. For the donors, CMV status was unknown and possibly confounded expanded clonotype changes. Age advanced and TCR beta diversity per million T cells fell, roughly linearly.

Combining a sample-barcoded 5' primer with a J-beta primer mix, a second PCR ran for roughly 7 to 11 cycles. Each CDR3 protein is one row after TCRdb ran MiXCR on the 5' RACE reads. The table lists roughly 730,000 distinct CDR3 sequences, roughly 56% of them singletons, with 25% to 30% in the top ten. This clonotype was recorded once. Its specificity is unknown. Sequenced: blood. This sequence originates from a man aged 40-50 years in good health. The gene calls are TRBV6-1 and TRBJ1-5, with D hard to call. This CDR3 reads CASRDAPDPNQPQHF. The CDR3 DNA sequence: TGTGCCAGCAGGGACGCCCCGGACCCCAATCAGCCCCAGCATTTT.